One sample yielded the 32 T cell receptor beta chains listed below, sequenced in a study of blood T cells in healthy people across ages. Together with a sample-barcoded 5' primer, a J-beta primer mix was included in a second PCR lasting about 6 to 12 cycles. Each CDR3 protein is one row after TCRdb ran MiXCR on the 5' RACE reads. The sample has just under 900,000 distinct CDR3 sequences, 29% seen once. Sequencing input: blood. All receptors come from a woman of 80 years or more in good health.

This clonotype was recorded a few times. The chain carries TRBV20-1 and TRBJ2-1, with 11 bases that match TRBD2. Germline V CDR1 and CDR2: DFQATT, SNEGSKA (reference sequence). This CDR3 has 14 residues. Unmatched junction bases numbered 5, after V lost 3 bases and J lost 7 bases. The CDR3 loop is CSARRTSGFNEQFF. The CDR3 DNA reads TGCAGTGCTAGGCGGACTAGCGGGTTTAATGAGCAGTTCTTC.

Only a few counts were recorded for this clonotype. In nucleotides, the CDR3 is TGCAGTGCTAGCAGGGGGTTTAGCACAGATACGCAGTATTTT. It encodes CSASRGFSTDTQYF. The V call is TRBV20-1, the J call TRBJ2-3; 7 positions agree with TRBD1. The CDR3 is 14 residues long. Losses at the gene ends were 3 bases for V and 0 bases for J; bases not matched to a gene: 3. Germline V gene data show CDR1 as DFQATT and CDR2 as SNEGSKA (reference sequence).

About this clonotype: This could be a read error, since a much larger clone is one nucleotide away. This chain joins TRBV20-1 and TRBJ2-3; D uncertain. Per germline, CDR1 DFQATT and CDR2 SNEGSKA (reference sequence). This CDR3 has 12 amino acids. The DNA of the CDR3 is TGCAGGGCTAGAGATCGGACAGATACGCAGTATTTT. As protein: CRARDRTDTQYF.

In its sample, this clonotype was seen many times. The chain has TRBV6-2 or TRBV6-3 and TRBJ2-3; 8 positions agree with TRBD2. The CDR3 is 14 residues long. Germline trimming cut 6 bases from V and 7 bases from J; bases unmatched to any gene: 9. Germline assignment: CDR1 MNHEY and CDR2 SVGEGT. The CDR3 region is CASRDGGALYTQYF. The CDR3, as DNA: TGTGCCAGCAGAGACGGGGGGGCCCTTTATACGCAGTATTTT.

Concerning this clonotype: A read error may be the cause here, since a much bigger clone is one base away. The gene calls are TRBV9 and TRBJ2-4; tentatively, D is TRBD2 (6 bases). There are 14 residues in the CDR3. CDR1 is SGDLS and CDR2 is YYNGEE in the germline V gene. Trimming shortened V by 6 bases and J by 0 bases, and 10 bases separated the two germline ends. DNA for the CDR3: TGTGCCAGCATTTGGGGGGAAGCCAAAAACATTCAGTACTTC. The encoded protein is CASIWGEAKNIQYF.

This clonotype has a handful of counts. With a much larger clone just one base away, this may be a read error. The chain carries TRBV9 and TRBJ2-3; D possibly corresponds to TRBD2 (5 bases). This CDR3 contains 14 residues. The germline gives CDR1 SGDLS, CDR2 YYNGEE. In nucleotides, the CDR3 is TGTGCCGGCAGCGTAGCTTTCGGGGAAGATACGCAGTATTTT. It translates to CAGSVAFGEDTQYF. Full variable domain (outside the CDR3, taken from reference TRBV9 and TRBJ2-3): DSGVTQTPKHLITATGQRVTLRCSPRSGDLSVYWYQQSLDQGLQFLIQYYNGEERAKGNILERFSAQQFPDLHSELNLSSLELGDSALYFCAGSVAFGEDTQYFGPGTRLTVL.

A few counts support this clonotype. The chain has TRBV28 and TRBJ1-4; no firm D call. V was shortened by 1 base and J by 0 bases, with 9 bases between the two germline ends. Germline CDR1 MDHEN, CDR2 SYDVKM. CDR3 length equals 16 residues. The CDR3 DNA sequence: TGTGCCAGCAGTTTATTCCGGGGTACAACTAATGAAAAACTGTTTTTT. Its translation is CASSLFRGTTNEKLFF. Filled out from reference TRBV28 and TRBJ1-4, the complete variable domain reads DVKVTQSSRYLVKRTGEKVFLECVQDMDHENMFWYRQDPGLGLRLIYFSYDVKMKEKGDIPEGYSVSREKKERFSLILESASTNQTSMYLCASSLFRGTTNEKLFFGSGTQLSVL.

The chain uses TRBV4-1 and TRBJ1-1; a possible D gene is TRBD1 (5 bases). V shed 0 bases and J shed 1 base, with 12 bases lying between them. The CDR3 has 16 amino acids. CDR1 and CDR2 (germline): MGHRA, YSYEKL. CDR3 DNA: TGCGCCAGCAGCCAAGATCCCCCAGGGTCGAACACTGAAGCTTTCTTT. It codes for CASSQDPPGSNTEAFF.

This clonotype came up many times. The CDR3, as DNA: TGTGCCAGCAGCGCCACAGCAAACCCTCAAGAGACCCAGTACTTC. Translated, it gives CASSATANPQETQYF. The V call is TRBV7-9, the J call TRBJ2-5; the D is unclear. The germline CDR1 and CDR2 sequences are SEHNR and FQNEAQ (reference sequence). This CDR3 region has 15 residues. V lost 5 bases and J 2 bases, leaving 15 bases between the germline ends.

In regard to this clonotype: A much larger clone lies a single base off, so this may be a read error. The chain joins TRBV20-1 to TRBJ2-4; the D is unclear. The CDR3 spans 13 residues. Deletions cut 0 bases from V and 5 bases from J, with 8 bases between. Germline V gives CDR1 DFQATT, CDR2 SNEGSKA (reference sequence). CDR3 in amino acids: CSARDESENIQYF. The CDR3 region has the DNA TGCAGTGCTAGAGATGAGAGCGAAAACATTCAGTACTTC.

This clonotype appeared a few times. J is TRBJ2-5 and V is TRBV18; D might be TRBD1 (6 bases). Germline assignment: CDR1 KGHSH and CDR2 LQKENI. This CDR3 has 13 amino acids. The V end lost 4 bases, the J end lost 4 bases, and 10 bases lay between the germline ends. CDR3 coding DNA: TGTGCCAGCTCACTTACGACAGGAGAGACCCAGTACTTC. Amino acid sequence: CASSLTTGETQYF.

Many counts were recorded for this clonotype. The chain has TRBV20-1 and TRBJ1-5; D not certain. This CDR3 contains 15 residues. From germline, CDR1 is DFQATT and CDR2 SNEGSKA (reference sequence). Trimming removed 6 bases at V and 5 bases at J, with 20 bases between. CDR3 nucleotide sequence: TGCAGTGCGCCCCCCCGGACGGGGTTGGATCAGCCCCAGCATTTT. Its translation: CSAPPRTGLDQPQHF.

This clonotype was picked up a small number of times. V gene TRBV4-3 combines with J gene TRBJ1-1; 10 bases map to TRBD1. This CDR3 has 14 residues. Germline V gene data show CDR1 as LGHNA and CDR2 as YSLEER. V was clipped by 3 bases and J by 5 bases; unmatched bases: 3. The CDR3 spells CASSHWDRGTEAFF. The CDR3 DNA sequence: TGCGCCAGCAGCCATTGGGACAGGGGAACTGAAGCTTTCTTT.

As to this clonotype: With a much larger clone just one base away, this may be a read error. This chain joins TRBV4-3 and TRBJ2-3; 8 bases are shared with TRBD1. Germline CDR1 is LGHNA and CDR2 is YSLEER. V was pared by 8 bases and J by 3 bases, with 7 bases of the junction left unmatched. This CDR3 contains 14 residues. In nucleotides, the CDR3 is TGCGCCAGCGGCTTCGACAGGGGAACAGATACGCAGTATTTT. Protein product: CASGFDRGTDTQYF.

In its sample, this clonotype was seen many times. In DNA form, the CDR3 reads TGTGCCAGCAGCTTATACCGAGGGGCAGTCACTGAAGCTTTCTTT. Its protein product is CASSLYRGAVTEAFF. This chain joins TRBV7-2 and TRBJ1-1, with D possibly TRBD1 on 5 matching bases. The germline V and J ends were trimmed by 2 bases and 4 bases, with 14 bases remaining between them. This CDR3 region has 15 residues. Germline V gives CDR1 SGHTA, CDR2 FQGNSA.

To note about this clonotype: This may stem from a read error, because a much larger clone lies one nucleotide away. The V and J genes are TRBV7-2 and TRBJ2-4; a weak D match, TRBD1 (6 bases). The CDR3 extends over 16 amino acids. Germline V lookup: CDR1 SGHTA, CDR2 FQGNSA. V lost 8 bases, J lost 7 bases, and 24 bases lay in between. In nucleotides, the CDR3 is TGTGCCAGCTGTCCCCCCGGGACAACCCGCGGTAACATTCAGTACTTC. Translation gives CASCPPGTTRGNIQYF.

This clonotype occurred many times. The chain couples TRBV30 to TRBJ2-7; TRBD1 is a possible D gene (7 bases). The CDR3 length is 13 residues. V dropped 5 bases and J dropped 7 bases, with 18 bases sitting between them. Per the germline V gene, CDR1 is GTSNPN and CDR2 is SVGIG (reference sequence). The CDR3 DNA sequence: TGTGCCTGGCGCTTAGGGCAGGGGGGAGAGCAGTACTTC. It yields the protein CAWRLGQGGEQYF.

On this clonotype: A much larger clone differs by one base, so this may be a read error. The CDR3 sequence: CVSSLGTGGRTEAFF. The CDR3 nucleotides read TGTGTCAGCAGCCTCGGGACAGGGGGTCGGACTGAAGCTTTCTTT. This sequence joins TRBV7-9 and TRBJ1-1; 11 bases align to TRBD1. The V gene's germline CDR1 is SEHNR and CDR2 FQNEAQ (reference sequence). CDR3 size: 15 residues.

The genes are TRBV28 and TRBJ1-1, with a tentative D call TRBD1 (6 bases). This CDR3 comprises 15 residues. The V gene's germline CDR1 is MDHEN and CDR2 SYDVKM. V was trimmed by 1 base and J by 5 bases, leaving 14 bases between them. Written as DNA, the CDR3 is TGTGCCAGCAGTTTATCCGGCTGGGGGCGAACTGAAGCTTTCTTT. Translating gives CASSLSGWGRTEAFF.

At least ten counts were recorded for this clonotype. The chain carries TRBV5-1 and TRBJ1-1, with D maybe TRBD1 (6 bases). Germline V lookup: CDR1 SGHRS, CDR2 YFSETQ. V dropped 4 bases and J dropped 3 bases, with 19 bases sitting between them. The CDR3 extends over 16 amino acids. CDR3 coding DNA: TGCGCCAGCAGCCCGGGTACAGGGTCCAAGGACACTGAAGCTTTCTTT. Its protein product is CASSPGTGSKDTEAFF.

In its sample, this clonotype was seen once. An end of the junction does not agree with germline; a read error may underlie this. The CDR3 region is CACSLGGGAAETQFF. The CDR3 coding sequence is TGTGCCTGCAGCTTAGGCGGGGGGGCGGCGGAGACCCAGTTCTTC. The chain carries TRBV7-2 and TRBJ2-1, with TRBD2 identical over 9 bases. From germline, CDR1 is SGHTA and CDR2 FQGNSA. The length of the CDR3 is 15 residues.

This clonotype was seen only a few times. The chain combines TRBV20-1 with TRBJ2-2; TRBD2 agrees at 8 bases. This CDR3 region has 15 residues. The J segment lost 1 base and the V segment lost 1 base, leaving 2 bases of the junction unmatched. Per germline, CDR1 DFQATT and CDR2 SNEGSKA (reference sequence). The CDR3 sequence: CSARVAGGNTGELFF. CDR3 coding DNA: TGCAGTGCTAGAGTGGCGGGGGGGAACACCGGGGAGCTGTTTTTT.

The J gene is TRBJ2-2, the V gene TRBV28, with D possibly being TRBD1 or TRBD2 (5 bases each). V was pared by 6 bases and J by 4 bases, with 21 bases between. Germline V gene lookup returns CDR1 MDHEN and CDR2 SYDVKM. The CDR3 extends over 17 amino acids. This CDR3 is CASSAMPSLGTTGELFF. CDR3 DNA sequence: TGTGCCAGCAGCGCCATGCCCAGTCTTGGGACCACCGGGGAGCTGTTTTTT.

V and J are TRBV6-1 and TRBJ1-5, with TRBD1 as a possible D gene (5 bases). This CDR3 comprises 15 residues. Trimming took off 6 bases at V and 1 base at J, with 13 bases between the two ends. In germline, CDR1 is MNHNS, CDR2 SASEGT. The CDR3 region is CASRDHRDSNQPQHF. The CDR3 bases are TGTGCCAGCAGGGACCACCGGGACAGCAATCAGCCCCAGCATTTT.

The chain links TRBV19 to TRBJ2-7, with TRBD1 identical over 7 bases. Germline lookup yields CDR1 LNHDA and CDR2 SQIVND (reference sequence). After removal of 4 bases from V and 7 bases from J, the junction contained 13 bases not matched to a gene. This CDR3 is built from 15 residues. The CDR3 nucleotides are TGTGCCAGTAGTAAATCCGGGACAGTATACATTGAGCAGTACTTC. The encoded protein is CASSKSGTVYIEQYF.

This clonotype was detected many times. Given a much more abundant clone one base away, this may be a read error. This rearrangement joins TRBV6-5 to TRBJ1-1; D ambiguous. The length of the CDR3 is 15 residues. V was clipped by 4 bases and J by 4 bases, with 16 bases between them. Germline CDR1 MNHEY, CDR2 SVGAGI. The CDR3 DNA follows: TGTGCCAGCAGTTCCAGAGGGCGGTCGGGCACTGAAGCTTTCTTT. Its translation is CASSSRGRSGTEAFF.

This clonotype was counted ten times or more. This rearrangement joins TRBV7-6 to TRBJ2-5; D may be TRBD1 (6 bases). The CDR3 contains 14 residues. Trimming pared 3 bases from V and 1 base from J, leaving 9 bases between. Germline V lookup: CDR1 SGHVS, CDR2 FNYEAQ. CDR3 DNA: TGTGCCAGCAGCTTCCGGACAGTCCAAGAGACCCAGTACTTC. Translating it yields CASSFRTVQETQYF.

The rearrangement uses TRBV5-6 and TRBJ2-4, with a weak D call TRBD1 (6 bases). The end of the DNA is better explained by TRBJ2-7, so the J call may be wrong. The CDR3 spans 17 residues. Germline V CDR1 and CDR2: SGHDT, YYEEEE. The CDR3 is CASSLAVVGHRVHEQYF. In DNA form, the CDR3 reads TGTGCCAGCAGCTTGGCCGTCGTCGGACACAGGGTTCACGAGCAGTACTTC.

The table lists this clonotype with a few counts. The chain employs TRBV7-8 and TRBJ2-7, with TRBD1 identical over 9 bases. Germline V gives CDR1 SGHVS, CDR2 FQNEAQ. V gave up 5 bases and J gave up 6 bases; unmatched junction bases: 14. There are 16 residues in the CDR3. CDR3 protein: CASSLEGTGRGSEQYF. The CDR3 DNA follows: TGTGCCAGCAGCCTTGAGGGGACAGGGCGAGGATCCGAGCAGTACTTC. Filled out from reference TRBV7-8 and TRBJ2-7, the complete variable domain reads GAGVSQSPRYKVAKRGQDVALRCDPISGHVSLFWYQQALGQGPEFLTYFQNEAQLDKSGLPSDRFFAERPEGSVSTLKIQRTQQEDSAVYLCASSLEGTGRGSEQYFGPGTRLTVT.

This clonotype was detected ten times or more. V is TRBV15 and J is TRBJ2-1; 10 bases match TRBD2. Trimming at V came to 4 bases and at J to 5 bases, leaving 5 bases not matched to a gene. The CDR3 extends over 15 amino acids. Germline lookup yields CDR1 LNHNV and CDR2 YYDKDF (reference sequence). The CDR3 loop is CATSMWTSGNNEQFF. The CDR3 region has the DNA TGTGCCACCAGCATGTGGACTAGCGGAAACAATGAGCAGTTCTTC.

This clonotype was seen repeatedly, ten times or more. The chain carries TRBV5-1 and TRBJ2-3; D is tentatively TRBD1 or TRBD2 (6 bases each). Germline V gene lookup returns CDR1 SGHRS and CDR2 YFSETQ. The CDR3 loop spans 15 amino acids. The V end lost 0 bases, the J end lost 5 bases, and 13 bases lay between the germline ends. CDR3 nucleotides: TGCGCCAGCAGCTTGGTAGGGGGGCGCATAGATACGCAGTATTTT. Residues: CASSLVGGRIDTQYF.

This clonotype has more than one count but fewer than ten. One end of the junction varies from germline; a read error may be responsible. The rearrangement uses TRBV9 and TRBJ1-4; D not resolved. The germline V gene has CDR1 SGDLS and CDR2 YYNGEE. The CDR3 sequence is 15 residues long. The CDR3 DNA sequence: TGTGCCAGCAGCGTAGGGCCGGCGGGCAATGAAAAACGGTTTTTT. Protein product: CASSVGPAGNEKRFF.